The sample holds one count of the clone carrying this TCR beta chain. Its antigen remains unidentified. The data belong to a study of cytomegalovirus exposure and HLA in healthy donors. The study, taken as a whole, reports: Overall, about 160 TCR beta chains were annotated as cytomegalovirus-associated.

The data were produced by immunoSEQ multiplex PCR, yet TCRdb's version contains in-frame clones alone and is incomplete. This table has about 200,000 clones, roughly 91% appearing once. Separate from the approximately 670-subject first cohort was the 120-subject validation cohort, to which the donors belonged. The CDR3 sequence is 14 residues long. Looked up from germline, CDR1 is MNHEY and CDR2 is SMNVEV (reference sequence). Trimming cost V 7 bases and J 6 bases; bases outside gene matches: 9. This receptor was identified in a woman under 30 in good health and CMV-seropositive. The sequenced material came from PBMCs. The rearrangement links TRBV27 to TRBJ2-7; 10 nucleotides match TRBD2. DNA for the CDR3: TGTGCCAGCAATCCCCAGCGGGAGGGATGCGAGCAGTACTTC. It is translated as CASNPQREGCEQYF.